Listed here are 15 T cell receptor beta chains from one sample, sequenced in a study of blood T cell repertoires in COVID-19. The data were produced by immunoSEQ multiplex PCR, yet TCRdb's version contains in-frame clones alone and is incomplete. The profile shows some 700,000 clones, more than 80% of them singletons. The sequenced sample was peripheral blood. The receptor source for this set is a woman between 18 and 29 years old with acute or convalescent COVID-19.

V usage is TRBV10-3 and J usage is TRBJ2-4; 7 bases are shared with TRBD1. The CDR3 covers 16 residues. Germline V gives CDR1 ENHRY, CDR2 SYGVKD. The V segment lost 3 bases and the J segment 2 bases; nucleotides outside the gene matches: 7. The CDR3 region has the DNA TGTGCCATCAGTGAATCGAGGGGGCTAACCAAAAACATTCAGTACTTC. This encodes CAISESRGLTKNIQYF.

The rearrangement links TRBV19 to TRBJ1-1, with D unresolved. Trimming stripped 5 bases from V and 0 bases from J, with 13 bases between. Germline V gene sequence: CDR1 LNHDA, CDR2 SQIVND (reference sequence). The CDR3 consists of 15 residues. The CDR3 DNA sequence: TGTGCCAGTAGTCTCACAGACCTTATGAACACTGAAGCTTTCTTT. Translating it yields CASSLTDLMNTEAFF.

This clone was picked up a small number of times. The chain carries TRBV13 and TRBJ1-3; a weak D match, TRBD1 (5 bases). The CDR3 consists of 19 residues. V was shortened by 2 bases and J by 2 bases, with 22 bases between the two germline ends. Per the germline V gene, CDR1 is PRHDT and CDR2 is FYEKMQ (reference sequence). The CDR3 bases are TGTGCCAGCAGCTTAACCGCTTTTGTAGAGCGGGGACCTGGAAACACCATATATTTT. Amino acid sequence: CASSLTAFVERGPGNTIYF.

The rearrangement uses TRBV6-2 or TRBV6-3 and TRBJ2-1; weak D call: TRBD1 (5 bases). V dropped 6 bases and J dropped 7 bases, with 19 bases sitting between them. The CDR3 spans 15 residues. CDR1 and CDR2 (germline): MNHEY, SVGEGT. CDR3 in amino acids: CASSYPRQGRNEQFF. The CDR3 coding sequence is TGTGCCAGCAGCTATCCACGCCAGGGTCGAAATGAGCAGTTCTTC.

The CDR3 reads CASSPGWGGGSNEQFF. The DNA for the CDR3 is TGTGCCAGCAGCCCAGGGTGGGGGGGCGGTTCCAATGAGCAGTTCTTC. The rearrangement uses TRBV7-9 and TRBJ2-1, with D possibly TRBD2 on 7 matching bases. Trimming pared 5 bases from V and 6 bases from J, leaving 20 bases between. The V gene's germline CDR1 is SEHNR and CDR2 FQNEAQ (reference sequence). This CDR3 is 16 amino acids long.

The chain joins TRBV6-1 to TRBJ2-7; 9 bases match TRBD2. Trimming cost V 2 bases and J 2 bases; bases outside gene matches: 7. From germline, CDR1 is MNHNS and CDR2 SASEGT. CDR3 length: 16 amino acids. CDR3 sequence (DNA): TGTGCCAGCAGTGAACCCTTTCGCGGGGGGGCCTACGAGCAGTACTTC. This codes for CASSEPFRGGAYEQYF.

This sequence joins TRBV4-2 and TRBJ2-5, with 9 positions matching TRBD1. In germline, CDR1 is LGHNA, CDR2 YNFKEQ. V gave up 1 base and J gave up 3 bases; unmatched junction bases: 3. There are 15 residues in the CDR3. The CDR3 DNA sequence: TGTGCCAGCAGCCAAGGGGGACAGGGAAAAGAGACCCAGTACTTC. The encoded protein is CASSQGGQGKETQYF.

Points on this clone: The same CDR3 arises from other DNA sequences in this sample as well. This sequence joins TRBV29-1 and TRBJ1-2; 7 bases align to TRBD1. This CDR3 spans 13 amino acids. Per germline, CDR1 SQVTM and CDR2 ANQGSEA. J was trimmed by 3 bases and V by 4 bases; bases with no gene match: 5. Written as DNA, the CDR3 is TGCAGCGTTGGGACAGGAATTGACTATGGCTACACCTTC. It specifies CSVGTGIDYGYTF.

This clone was observed once. The chain carries TRBV5-1 and TRBJ2-7; 11 nucleotides line up with TRBD1. With 4 bases clipped from V and 2 bases from J, the junction kept 2 bases outside the gene matches. This CDR3 is 14 amino acids long. Germline lookup yields CDR1 SGHRS and CDR2 YFSETQ. This CDR3 reads CASSRTGGTYEQYF. The CDR3 DNA reads as TGCGCCAGCAGCCGGACAGGGGGCACCTACGAGCAGTACTTC.

This rearrangement joins TRBV14 to TRBJ2-3; 8 bases line up with TRBD1. The CDR3 length is 15 residues. Germline V gene sequence: CDR1 SGHDN, CDR2 FVKESK. The V and J ends lost 0 bases and 5 bases, in that order; junction bases with no gene match: 4. The DNA for the CDR3 is TGTGCCAGCAGCCAAGACAGGGGGCTTAGAGATACGCAGTATTTT. This translates into CASSQDRGLRDTQYF.

The genes are TRBV28 and TRBJ2-7; 8 bases are shared with TRBD1. From germline, CDR1 is MDHEN and CDR2 SYDVKM. V shed 3 bases and J 3 bases; nucleotides not matched to a gene: 4. This CDR3 spans 14 amino acids. The CDR3 DNA sequence: TGTGCCAGCAGTTTCCGCGACAGGGGCTACGAGCAGTACTTC. Translated, it gives CASSFRDRGYEQYF. The variable domain in full, with the rest retrieved from reference TRBV28 and TRBJ2-7, is DVKVTQSSRYLVKRTGEKVFLECVQDMDHENMFWYRQDPGLGLRLIYFSYDVKMKEKGDIPEGYSVSREKKERFSLILESASTNQTSMYLCASSFRDRGYEQYFGPGTRLTVT.

The chain couples TRBV9 to TRBJ1-2; 7 bases match TRBD1. With 4 bases clipped from V and 3 bases from J, the junction kept 9 bases outside the gene matches. Germline V gives CDR1 SGDLS, CDR2 YYNGEE. This CDR3 has 15 residues. CDR3 protein: CASSSRTGEDYGYTF. CDR3 DNA sequence: TGTGCCAGCAGCTCCCGAACAGGGGAGGACTATGGCTACACCTTC.

The rearrangement links TRBV9 to TRBJ2-1; perhaps TRBD2 as D (6 bases). Germline V gene lookup returns CDR1 SGDLS and CDR2 YYNGEE. CDR3 length: 15 amino acids. V lost 0 bases, J lost 2 bases, and 9 bases lay in between. The CDR3, as DNA: TGTGCCAGCAGCGTAGGCGGGGCGACCTACAATGAGCAGTTCTTC. Its translation: CASSVGGATYNEQFF. The complete variable domain, with remaining parts taken from reference TRBV9 and TRBJ2-1, reads DSGVTQTPKHLITATGQRVTLRCSPRSGDLSVYWYQQSLDQGLQFLIQYYNGEERAKGNILERFSAQQFPDLHSELNLSSLELGDSALYFCASSVGGATYNEQFFGPGTRLTVL.

V and J are TRBV4-1 and TRBJ1-4, with D maybe TRBD1 (5 bases). The V gene's germline CDR1 is MGHRA and CDR2 YSYEKL. The CDR3 is 17 residues long. The ends were cut back, 0 bases at V and 8 bases at J, with 19 bases in the middle. The CDR3 protein is CASSQDKGPTDAEKLFF. The CDR3 DNA is TGCGCCAGCAGCCAAGATAAAGGGCCGACAGACGCCGAAAAACTGTTTTTT.

DNA for the CDR3: TGTGCCAGCAGCTCTAGCGGGGGGCCGGTCACCGGGGAGCTGTTTTTT. Amino acids: CASSSSGGPVTGELFF. The chain has TRBV11-2 and TRBJ2-2, with 11 bases fitting TRBD2. The CDR3 is 16 amino acids. Trimming at V came to 4 bases and at J to 4 bases, leaving 5 bases not matched to a gene. CDR1 is SGHAT, CDR2 FQNNGV, per germline.